This passage covers 31 T cell receptor beta chains from one sample sequenced in a study of T cell responses to AZD1222 COVID-19 vaccine. Some clones are missing from TCRdb's copy, which holds only in-frame ones; the method was immunoSEQ multiplex PCR. Of 150,000 to 200,000 clones in the sample, around 95% are singletons; the top ten hold about 0.64%. The sample consisted of peripheral blood, taken on day 0 of AZD1222 vaccination. These receptors were obtained from an adult in good health.

This chain links TRBV5-1 with TRBJ1-1; D may be TRBD1 (5 bases). Germline assignment: CDR1 SGHRS and CDR2 YFSETQ. V lost 3 bases to trimming and J lost 1 base, with 13 bases between them. CDR3 size: 15 residues. CDR3 bases: TGCGCCAGCAGCTCAGGGACCAAACCGAACACTGAAGCTTTCTTT. Translation gives CASSSGTKPNTEAFF. Full variable domain (missing parts from reference TRBV5-1 and TRBJ1-1): KAGVTQTPRYLIKTRGQQVTLSCSPISGHRSVSWYQQTPGQGLQFLFEYFSETQRNKGNFPGRFSGRQFSNSRSEMNVSTLELGDSALYLCASSSGTKPNTEAFFGQGTRLTVV.

The genes are TRBV7-2 and TRBJ1-3, with D unclear. Germline CDR1 SGHTA, CDR2 FQGNSA. Between the trimmed V and J ends, which lost 6 bases and 2 bases, there was a span of 8 bases. The CDR3 extends over 13 amino acids. This chain's CDR3 is CASSPGAGNTIYF. For the CDR3, the DNA is TGTGCCAGCAGTCCCGGAGCTGGAAACACCATATATTTT.

This clone was seen a few times. The CDR3 sequence is CASSPDSFEGTIYF. CDR3 nucleotide sequence: TGTGCCAGCAGCCCCGATTCGTTCGAAGGCACCATATATTTT. The chain couples TRBV7-2 to TRBJ1-3; D uncertain. V was trimmed by 5 bases and J by 9 bases, leaving 17 bases between them. Germline lookup yields CDR1 SGHTA and CDR2 FQGNSA. The CDR3 runs 14 residues.

The chain couples TRBV11-2 to TRBJ2-5, with 11 bases matching TRBD2. The CDR3 totals 17 residues. V shed 5 bases and J 2 bases; nucleotides not matched to a gene: 10. Germline V lookup: CDR1 SGHAT, CDR2 FQNNGV. The CDR3 sequence: CASSRRSGTSGQETQYF. The CDR3 region has the DNA TGTGCCAGCAGCAGACGGTCCGGGACTAGCGGTCAAGAGACCCAGTACTTC. Drawing the rest from reference TRBV11-2 and TRBJ2-5, the complete variable domain is EAGVAQSPRYKIIEKRQSVAFWCNPISGHATLYWYQQILGQGPKLLIQFQNNGVVDDSQLPKDRFSAERLKGVDSTLKIQPAKLEDSAVYLCASSRRSGTSGQETQYFGPGTRLLVL.

CDR3 coding DNA: TGTGCCAGCAGTGAGCAGGGTACCTATGGCTACACCTTC. It codes for CASSEQGTYGYTF. The gene calls are TRBV25-1 and TRBJ1-2, with a weak D call TRBD1 (5 bases). With 3 bases removed from V and 4 bases from J, the gap between germline ends came to 9 bases. The germline V gene has CDR1 MGHDK and CDR2 SYGVNS. This CDR3 is 13 amino acids long.

This chain connects TRBV12-5 to TRBJ2-2; D may be TRBD1 or TRBD2 (5 bases each). This CDR3 comprises 19 residues. The V gene's germline CDR1 is LGHNT and CDR2 FRNRAP. Between the trimmed V and J ends, which lost 0 bases and 0 bases, there was a span of 17 bases. The CDR3 sequence is CASGLVERGMGANTGELFF. In DNA form, the CDR3 reads TGTGCTAGTGGTTTGGTAGAGAGAGGGATGGGGGCGAACACCGGGGAGCTGTTTTTT.

The chain uses TRBV5-4 and TRBJ2-7, with 12 bases that match TRBD2. The V gene's germline CDR1 is SGHNT and CDR2 YYREEE (reference sequence). V lost 3 bases and J lost 7; bases outside the gene matches: 8. The CDR3 contains 15 residues. Here the CDR3 reads CASSSLLAGGREQYF. The DNA of the CDR3 is TGTGCCAGCAGCTCCTTACTAGCGGGAGGTCGGGAGCAGTACTTC.

The J gene is TRBJ1-2, the V gene TRBV29-1, with D unclear. Germline V gene sequence: CDR1 SQVTM, CDR2 ANQGSEA. The CDR3 is 11 residues long. V shed 3 bases and J shed 4 bases, with 6 bases lying between them. The CDR3, as DNA: TGCAGCGTTGAGGGCCGCTATGGCTACACCTTC. This encodes CSVEGRYGYTF.

In its sample, this clone was seen once. This sequence joins TRBV5-1 and TRBJ2-7, with D possibly being TRBD2 (5 bases). Germline V gene data show CDR1 as SGHRS and CDR2 as YFSETQ. V dropped 3 bases and J dropped 4 bases, with 11 bases sitting between them. This CDR3 spans 13 amino acids. The CDR3 loop is CASSWWEPYEQYF. CDR3 in DNA: TGCGCCAGCAGCTGGTGGGAGCCATACGAGCAGTACTTC.

The chain joins TRBV10-3 to TRBJ2-2; D perhaps matches TRBD2 (6 bases). The CDR3 covers 16 residues. Trimming left V 7 bases short and J 3 bases short, with 18 bases between. Per the germline V gene, CDR1 is ENHRY and CDR2 is SYGVKD. The CDR3 nucleotides read TGTGCCATCAAAGGGTCCGGGACTTATGACACCGGGGAGCTGTTTTTT. Amino acids: CAIKGSGTYDTGELFF.

The V and J genes are TRBV5-4 and TRBJ1-1, with a weak D call TRBD1 (6 bases). With 1 base removed from V and 3 bases from J, the gap between germline ends came to 7 bases. Germline CDR1 reads SGHNT; CDR2 reads YYREEE (reference sequence). This CDR3 region has 13 residues. CDR3 in DNA: TGTGCCAGCAGCTTGAAGGGGGACACTGAAGCTTTCTTT. As protein: CASSLKGDTEAFF.

The genes are TRBV3-1 (or the pseudogene TRBV3-2) and TRBJ1-2; tentatively, D is TRBD1 (6 bases). The CDR3 is 13 residues long. The germline V and J ends were trimmed by 9 bases and 3 bases, with 14 bases remaining between them. Germline V lookup: CDR1 LGHDT, CDR2 YNNKEL (reference sequence). CDR3 sequence reads: CASSSGQDYGYTF. The CDR3 nucleotides are TGTGCCAGTTCCTCGGGACAAGACTATGGCTACACCTTC.

The CDR3 reads CASSMGGSNQPQHF. The CDR3 DNA is TGTGCCAGTAGCATGGGCGGCAGCAATCAGCCCCAGCATTTT. The chain recombines TRBV19 with TRBJ1-5; D gene unclear. Trimming removed 6 bases from V and 1 base from J, with 10 bases in between. The germline gives CDR1 LNHDA, CDR2 SQIVND (reference sequence). The CDR3 extends over 14 amino acids.

J is TRBJ1-5 and V is TRBV6-5, with D possibly matching TRBD1 (5 bases). V shed 2 bases and J shed 6 bases, with 14 bases lying between them. There are 15 residues in the CDR3. Germline V gene sequence: CDR1 MNHEY, CDR2 SVGAGI. CDR3 sequence reads: CASSYRLGGSQPQHF. CDR3 DNA: TGTGCCAGCAGTTACCGTCTTGGGGGAAGTCAGCCCCAGCATTTT.

This chain joins TRBV2 and TRBJ1-2; no definite D call. Trimming removed 2 bases at V and 3 bases at J, with 13 bases between. The CDR3 totals 15 residues. The germline V gene encodes CDR1 SNHLY and CDR2 FYNNEI. This chain's CDR3 is CASSESMTDHYGYTF. The DNA of the CDR3 is TGTGCCAGCAGTGAATCGATGACGGACCACTATGGCTACACCTTC.

The V call is TRBV2, the J call TRBJ2-2; D gene uncertain. This CDR3 region has 13 residues. Per germline, CDR1 SNHLY and CDR2 FYNNEI. The V end was cut by 7 bases, the J end by 4 bases, with 10 bases between. CDR3 in amino acids: CASTPSGTGELFF. CDR3 bases: TGTGCCAGCACCCCTTCGGGCACCGGGGAGCTGTTTTTT.

The rearrangement links TRBV6-2 or TRBV6-3 to TRBJ2-7; 9 nucleotides match TRBD2. Germline CDR1 is MNHEY and CDR2 is SVGEGT. The CDR3 contains 14 residues. With V trimmed by 1 base and J by 6 bases, 4 bases remained unmatched. This CDR3 reads CASSYWGLAGEQYF. The CDR3 region has the DNA TGTGCCAGCAGTTACTGGGGACTAGCCGGCGAGCAGTACTTC.

The chain couples TRBV27 to TRBJ2-3, with unresolved D. Germline CDR1 and CDR2: MNHEY and SMNVEV (reference sequence). V was shortened by 2 bases and J by 3 bases, with 6 bases between the two germline ends. The CDR3 length is 13 residues. The CDR3 nucleotides are TGTGCCAGCAGTTTACAGGCGACAGATACGCAGTATTTT. Its translation is CASSLQATDTQYF.

The chain employs TRBV28 and TRBJ1-4; 8 nucleotides line up with TRBD1. The CDR3 is 19 amino acids. Germline V lookup: CDR1 MDHEN, CDR2 SYDVKM. J was trimmed by 5 bases and V by 2 bases; bases with no gene match: 16. For the CDR3, the DNA is TGTGCCAGCAGTTTACGACAGGCTCCCGGGACAGGACAGAATGAAAAACTGTTTTTT. The encoded protein is CASSLRQAPGTGQNEKLFF. Combining the CDR3 with reference TRBV28 and TRBJ1-4 gives the whole variable domain DVKVTQSSRYLVKRTGEKVFLECVQDMDHENMFWYRQDPGLGLRLIYFSYDVKMKEKGDIPEGYSVSREKKERFSLILESASTNQTSMYLCASSLRQAPGTGQNEKLFFGSGTQLSVL.

The rearrangement links TRBV11-2 to TRBJ2-5; D might be TRBD1 (5 bases). CDR1 is SGHAT, CDR2 FQNNGV, per germline. Trimming removed 1 base from V and 2 bases from J, with 8 bases in between. CDR3 length: 14 amino acids. CDR3 coding DNA: TGTGCCAGCAGCTTAGTCGACAGACAAGAGACCCAGTACTTC. Translation: CASSLVDRQETQYF.

CDR3: CASSSGQFYGYTF. CDR3 DNA sequence: TGTGCCAGCAGCTCCGGACAGTTCTATGGCTACACCTTC. V usage is TRBV6-5 and J usage is TRBJ1-2, with D possibly TRBD1 on 6 matching bases. The CDR3 is 13 residues long. Per the germline V gene, CDR1 is MNHEY and CDR2 is SVGAGI. V was pared by 6 bases and J by 4 bases, with 12 bases between.

This clone was seen more than once but under ten times. Other DNA sequences within the sample encode an identical CDR3. This chain uses TRBV7-9 with TRBJ2-7, with D uncertain. Trimming left V 3 bases short and J 3 bases short, with 3 bases between. Germline values: CDR1 SEHNR, CDR2 FQNEAQ (reference sequence). The CDR3 has 11 amino acids. CDR3: CASSLSYEQYF. CDR3 DNA: TGTGCCAGCAGCTTGAGCTACGAGCAGTACTTC.

The chain employs TRBV6-2 or TRBV6-3 and TRBJ1-5; D unclear. The CDR3 sequence is 15 residues long. Germline V CDR1 and CDR2: MNHEY, SVGEGT. Between the trimmed V and J ends, which lost 4 bases and 1 base, there was a span of 11 bases. Here the CDR3 DNA reads TGTGCCAGCAGTTTTACGAGTAGGAGCAATCAGCCCCAGCATTTT. Encoded protein: CASSFTSRSNQPQHF.

The CDR3 coding sequence is TGTGCCAGTAGTATAGGAGGGAAAAATGAGCAGTTCTTC. Residues: CASSIGGKNEQFF. The chain couples TRBV19 to TRBJ2-1; TRBD2 is a possible D gene (5 bases). The CDR3 length is 13 residues. Per germline, CDR1 LNHDA and CDR2 SQIVND (reference sequence). The V gene lost 1 base and the J gene lost 7 bases, with 8 bases spanning the gap.

The gene calls are TRBV3-1 (or the pseudogene TRBV3-2) and TRBJ2-5; a weak D match, TRBD2 (6 bases). Germline CDR1 reads LGHDT; CDR2 reads YNNKEL (reference sequence). V was pared by 8 bases and J by 5 bases, with 12 bases between. The CDR3 sequence is 12 residues long. In nucleotides, the CDR3 is TGTGCCAGCGAGACGGGAGAGGAGACCCAGTACTTC. Translating it yields CASETGEETQYF.

The rearrangement joins TRBV7-9 to TRBJ1-6; the D gene is possibly TRBD1 (6 bases). The V gene lost 4 bases and the J gene lost 9 bases, with 22 bases spanning the gap. The CDR3 is 17 residues long. CDR1 is SEHNR, CDR2 FQNEAQ, per germline (reference sequence). CDR3 in amino acids: CASSYLRDTYRVSPLHF. As DNA, the CDR3 is TGTGCCAGCAGCTACCTCCGGGACACCTACCGAGTTTCACCCCTCCACTTT.

This chain uses TRBV7-3 with TRBJ1-3, with D maybe TRBD1 (5 bases). The CDR3 loop spans 16 amino acids. Trimming stripped 3 bases from V and 0 bases from J, with 12 bases between. Germline CDR1 is SGHTA and CDR2 is FQGTGA. The CDR3 loop reads CASSFQGPSSGNTIYF. The DNA of the CDR3 is TGTGCCAGCAGCTTCCAGGGCCCGAGCTCTGGAAACACCATATATTTT.

In its sample, this clone was seen once. The rearrangement joins TRBV7-2 to TRBJ2-3, with D unresolved. Germline V lookup: CDR1 SGHTA, CDR2 FQGNSA. V lost 3 bases and J 1 base, leaving 5 bases between the germline ends. The CDR3 sequence is 13 residues long. The CDR3 reads CASSFLGTDTQYF. The CDR3 nucleotides are TGTGCCAGCAGCTTTCTGGGCACAGATACGCAGTATTTT.

The gene calls are TRBV5-1 and TRBJ1-2, with TRBD1 as a possible D gene (5 bases). Germline V lookup: CDR1 SGHRS, CDR2 YFSETQ. Trimming pared 6 bases from V and 0 bases from J, leaving 15 bases between. This CDR3 region has 15 residues. The CDR3 spells CASKVEGTPNYGYTF. The CDR3 DNA reads TGCGCCAGCAAGGTAGAGGGGACCCCTAACTATGGCTACACCTTC.

The J gene is TRBJ1-3, the V gene TRBV6-5; tentatively, D is TRBD1 (5 bases). This CDR3 contains 15 residues. V lost 6 bases, J lost 4 bases, and 16 bases lay in between. Germline CDR1 is MNHEY and CDR2 is SVGAGI. CDR3: CASSGAWTEGNTIYF. The CDR3 DNA reads TGTGCCAGCAGCGGGGCTTGGACTGAGGGAAACACCATATATTTT.

The CDR3 DNA reads as TGCAGAGCGTGGACAGGCTTCAACACTGAAGCTTTCTTT. Its protein is CRAWTGFNTEAFF. V and J are TRBV29-1 and TRBJ1-1; TRBD1 matches at 7 bases. This CDR3 is built from 13 residues. Germline V gene lookup returns CDR1 SQVTM and CDR2 ANQGSEA.